This TCR beta chain originates from a study of tumor and adjacent non-tumor tissue in lung cancer. Findings and limits, study-wide: In normal lung, the top 100 clones were significantly more dominant than in tumor.

The library came from three nested PCR rounds adapted from ARM-PCR protocols. A single record per CDR3 protein comes from TCRdb applying MiXCR to the multiplex PCR reads. The sample lists about 110,000 distinct CDR3 sequences, 75% to 90% occurring once. RNA was extracted from bulk tissue without any cell sorting. On this clonotype: Its antigen is as yet unknown. An end of the junction differs from the germline gene, which may be a read error.

Sequences were obtained from lung tumor tissue. The source is a man aged 65 to 79 with non-small cell lung cancer.

The CDR3: CASSLGRTNQEIQCF. The DNA of the CDR3 is TGTGCCAGCAGCCTGGGTAGGACTAATCAAGAGATACAGTGCTTC. The rearrangement links TRBV11-1 to TRBJ2-5; a possible D gene is TRBD2 (6 bases). The CDR3 totals 15 residues. Germline CDR1 is SGHAT and CDR2 is FQDESV (reference sequence).